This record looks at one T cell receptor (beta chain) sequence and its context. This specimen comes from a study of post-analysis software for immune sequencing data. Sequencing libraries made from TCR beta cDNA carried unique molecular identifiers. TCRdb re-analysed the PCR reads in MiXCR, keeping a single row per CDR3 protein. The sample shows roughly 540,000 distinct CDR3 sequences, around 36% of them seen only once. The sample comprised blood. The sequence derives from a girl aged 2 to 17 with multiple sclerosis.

The CDR3 bases are TGTGCCAGCAGTTTAGGACATATTAACTATGGCTACACCTTC. This sequence encodes CASSLGHINYGYTF. V usage is TRBV27 and J usage is TRBJ1-2, with D perhaps TRBD1 (5 bases). V gave up 2 bases and J gave up 1 base, with 8 bases separating them. The CDR3 contains 14 residues. Germline V gene sequence: CDR1 MNHEY, CDR2 SMNVEV (reference sequence).